This TCR beta chain is from a study of a mutant IDH1 vaccine in newly diagnosed glioma. Study-level information: The initiation of vaccination occurred 4-6 weeks after radiotherapy alone, or with temozolomide cycles. Patients under treatment included about 60% males and roughly 40% females and had a mean age of approximately 44 years. Receipt of radiotherapy, temozolomide, or both preceded the study, and most received both.

Sequenced by immunoSEQ multiplex PCR; TCRdb stores in-frame clones only, minus some. The sample shows 50,000 to 75,000 clones, approximately 79% of them seen only once. Turning to this clone: Antigen unknown.

Time point described: week 5, during vaccination. Each vaccine dose was 300 ug of mutant IDH1 20-mer peptide, with topical imiquimod. V shed 2 bases, J shed 2 bases, and the junction held 6 bases outside the gene matches. The germline gives CDR1 LGHNA, CDR2 YSLEER. The CDR3 covers 15 residues. Source: PBMCs, taken from a glioma patient whose treatment included an IDH1 peptide vaccine. The gene calls are TRBV4-3 and TRBJ2-7, with 7 bases aligning to TRBD1. This clonotype originated in a woman between 50 and 59 years old with glioma. CDR3 bases: TGCGCCAGCAGCCAATCGGGACAGAATACCTACGAGCAGTACTTC. Its translation: CASSQSGQNTYEQYF.